Following are 26 T cell receptor beta chains from one sample sequenced in a study of cytomegalovirus exposure and HLA in healthy donors. Primers: 60 Vbeta forward and 13 Jbeta reverse. The protocol was immunoSEQ multiplex PCR, while the TCRdb copy is restricted to in-frame clones and leaves out a portion. This repertoire shows more than 130,000 clones, approximately 73% found once; its top ten account for 14%. The source material was PBMCs. Receptors originate from a human donor in good health.

Written as DNA, the CDR3 is TGTGCCAGCACTGACCTGCTTTATGGCCTTAACTATGGCTACACCTTC. Residues: CASTDLLYGLNYGYTF. The chain couples TRBV2 to TRBJ1-2; no reliable D call. The V end was cut by 7 bases, the J end by 1 base, with 19 bases between. This CDR3 spans 16 amino acids. Germline V gene data show CDR1 as SNHLY and CDR2 as FYNNEI.

The chain links TRBV4-1 to TRBJ1-2, with a tentative D call TRBD1 (6 bases). Trimming shortened V by 1 base and J by 4 bases, and 10 bases separated the two germline ends. CDR1 is MGHRA, CDR2 YSYEKL, per germline. The CDR3 loop spans 14 amino acids. The CDR3 is CASSQAARGYGYTF. The CDR3 nucleotides are TGCGCCAGCAGCCAAGCGGCCAGGGGCTATGGCTACACCTTC.

The genes are TRBV10-2 and TRBJ2-2; 12 bases are shared with TRBD2. The J segment lost 0 bases and the V segment lost 7 bases, leaving 6 bases of the junction unmatched. The CDR3 is 17 residues long. Germline V CDR1 and CDR2: WSHSY, SAAADI. CDR3 DNA: TGCGCCAGCATAAGGACTAGCGGGACTCCGAACACCGGGGAGCTGTTTTTT. It translates to CASIRTSGTPNTGELFF.

V usage is TRBV7-9 and J usage is TRBJ2-5; D is perhaps TRBD2 (6 bases). This CDR3 has 15 amino acids. Germline loops: CDR1 SEHNR, CDR2 FQNEAQ (reference sequence). Trimming removed 2 bases at V and 5 bases at J, with 15 bases between. The DNA of the CDR3 is TGTGCCAGCAGCTTACTTCTTGGGGGGAGTGAGACCCAGTACTTC. Translated: CASSLLLGGSETQYF.

The CDR3 DNA is TGTGCCAGCAGCCGGCGGGGACCCAGGAACGAGCAGTACTTC. Protein sequence: CASSRRGPRNEQYF. The chain employs TRBV27 and TRBJ2-7; possible D gene TRBD2, 6 bases. Germline V gene sequence: CDR1 MNHEY, CDR2 SMNVEV (reference sequence). The ends were cut back, 6 bases at V and 5 bases at J, with 17 bases in the middle. The CDR3 runs 14 residues.

This rearrangement joins TRBV27 to TRBJ2-7; D may be TRBD1 (6 bases). CDR1 and CDR2 from the germline V gene are MNHEY and SMNVEV (reference sequence). The CDR3 spans 13 residues. V lost 6 bases, J lost 3 bases, and 12 bases lay in between. CDR3 region: CASSVRTDYEQYF. DNA of the CDR3: TGTGCCAGCAGCGTCCGGACAGACTACGAGCAGTACTTC.

V is TRBV19 and J is TRBJ1-2; D gene unclear. The CDR3 sequence is 14 residues long. Trimming took off 1 base at V and 4 bases at J, with 10 bases between the two ends. Germline V gene data show CDR1 as LNHDA and CDR2 as SQIVND (reference sequence). In DNA form, the CDR3 reads TGTGCCAGTAGTATAGTGGTCCCAGGCTATGGCTACACCTTC. The encoded protein is CASSIVVPGYGYTF.

CDR3 in DNA: TGCACCAGCAGCCAAGTGTGCGGGAAGAGCTCCTACAATGAGCAGTTCTTC. Protein sequence: CTSSQVCGKSSYNEQFF. The V gene is TRBV1, the J gene TRBJ2-1; the D call of TRBD2 is as the table states it, not checked on the DNA. TRBV1 is annotated as a pseudogene. The CDR3 runs 17 residues.

V and J are TRBV27 and TRBJ2-1, with 8 bases fitting TRBD2. V dropped 6 bases and J dropped 4; count of bases not matched to a gene: 8. This CDR3 region has 15 residues. Germline V gene data show CDR1 as MNHEY and CDR2 as SMNVEV (reference sequence). CDR3 DNA sequence: TGTGCCAGCAGCCAGTATAGCGGGAATTACAATGAGCAGTTCTTC. It codes for CASSQYSGNYNEQFF.

The J gene is TRBJ2-1, the V gene TRBV4-1, with TRBD2 as a possible D gene (6 bases). V shed 4 bases and J shed 7 bases, with 17 bases lying between them. This CDR3 has 15 residues. Germline V gives CDR1 MGHRA, CDR2 YSYEKL. The CDR3 bases are TGCGCCAGCAGCCTTGCGGGACTTGGCTATAATGAGCAGTTCTTC. Translated, it gives CASSLAGLGYNEQFF.

The rearrangement uses TRBV27 and TRBJ2-1, with D unresolved. Trimming removed 2 bases at V and 3 bases at J, with 5 bases between. This CDR3 contains 13 residues. CDR1 is MNHEY and CDR2 is SMNVEV in the germline V gene (reference sequence). The CDR3 sequence: CASSLTGYNEQFF. CDR3 bases: TGTGCCAGCAGTTTAACTGGCTACAATGAGCAGTTCTTC.

The chain uses TRBV13 and TRBJ2-7; D uncertain. The V end was cut by 6 bases, the J end by 4 bases, with 16 bases between. The CDR3 is 14 amino acids. The germline V gene has CDR1 PRHDT and CDR2 FYEKMQ (reference sequence). For the CDR3, the DNA is TGTGCCAGCAGTCCCCCCGACTTTCCATACGAGCAGTACTTC. As protein: CASSPPDFPYEQYF.

The V call is TRBV5-4, the J call TRBJ1-1; TRBD1 agrees at 9 bases. Losses at the gene ends were 4 bases for V and 1 base for J; bases not matched to a gene: 5. Looked up from germline, CDR1 is SGHNT and CDR2 is YYREEE (reference sequence). The CDR3 has 15 residues. The DNA for the CDR3 is TGTGCCAGCAGCCTGAAACAGGGGGCGAACACTGAAGCTTTCTTT. This codes for CASSLKQGANTEAFF.

This chain connects TRBV6-6 to TRBJ2-5; no reliable D call. The CDR3 is 13 amino acids. Per the germline V gene, CDR1 is MNHNY and CDR2 is SVGAGI (reference sequence). The ends were cut back, 2 bases at V and 5 bases at J, with 9 bases in the middle. In DNA, the CDR3 is TGTGCCAGCAGTTACGAGTACTTGGAGACCCAGTACTTC. Translating gives CASSYEYLETQYF.

The chain uses TRBV28 and TRBJ1-2; TRBD1 agrees at 7 bases. This CDR3 region has 16 residues. Germline V gene lookup returns CDR1 MDHEN and CDR2 SYDVKM. V trimming: 5 bases; J trimming: 3 bases; junction bases outside the gene matches: 12. The CDR3 DNA is TGTGCCAGCAGTACCTCTGGACAGGCCCCTTACTATGGCTACACCTTC. Translating gives CASSTSGQAPYYGYTF.

This clone was seen just once. The rearrangement joins TRBV27 to TRBJ2-1, with 8 bases fitting TRBD2. The trim removed 4 bases at V and 8 bases at J, leaving 4 bases unmatched. This CDR3 region has 13 residues. The germline V gene encodes CDR1 MNHEY and CDR2 SMNVEV (reference sequence). CDR3: CASSSAGDYEQFF. In DNA form, the CDR3 reads TGTGCCAGCAGTTCAGCGGGAGACTATGAGCAGTTCTTC.

The V gene is TRBV5-4, the J gene TRBJ2-7, with TRBD2 matching over 7 bases. V shed 0 bases and J 2 bases; nucleotides not matched to a gene: 2. CDR1 is SGHNT and CDR2 is YYREEE in the germline V gene (reference sequence). CDR3 length: 14 amino acids. The CDR3 DNA follows: TGTGCCAGCAGCTTGGTTGGGGGGGCCTACGAGCAGTACTTC. This codes for CASSLVGGAYEQYF.

About this clone itself: Other DNA sequences within the sample encode an identical CDR3. The chain links TRBV18 to TRBJ2-7; perhaps TRBD1 as D (6 bases). The CDR3 sequence is 14 residues long. V dropped 2 bases and J dropped 0 bases, with 8 bases sitting between them. CDR1 is KGHSH, CDR2 LQKENI, per germline. CDR3 in DNA: TGTGCCAGCTCACCAGGGGGCGGCTCCTACGAGCAGTACTTC. Translating it yields CASSPGGGSYEQYF.

The chain's CDR3 is CASSQEEGNTIYF. CDR3 bases: TGTGCCAGCAGCCAAGAAGAGGGAAACACCATATATTTT. This chain uses TRBV4-2 with TRBJ1-3, with D uncertain. V was trimmed by 0 bases and J by 4 bases, leaving 4 bases between them. The CDR3 extends over 13 amino acids. CDR1 and CDR2 (germline): LGHNA, YNFKEQ.

The chain carries TRBV15 and TRBJ2-3; no definite D call. CDR3 length equals 14 residues. Germline V gene data show CDR1 as LNHNV and CDR2 as YYDKDF (reference sequence). V was trimmed by 2 bases and J by 0 bases, leaving 6 bases between them. The DNA of the CDR3 is TGTGCCACCAGCAGATCTACCAGCACAGATACGCAGTATTTT. Translation gives CATSRSTSTDTQYF.

The genes are TRBV27 and TRBJ2-3, with 9 bases fitting TRBD1. This CDR3 is 13 amino acids long. Germline CDR1 and CDR2: MNHEY and SMNVEV (reference sequence). The CDR3 here is CDIQGASTDTQYF. CDR3 nucleotides: TGTGACATACAGGGGGCTAGCACAGATACGCAGTATTTT.

The CDR3 region is CAISETSGRRYEQFF. CDR3 bases: TGTGCCATCAGTGAGACTAGCGGGAGGCGGTATGAGCAGTTCTTC. V is TRBV10-3 and J is TRBJ2-1; 12 nucleotides line up with TRBD2. V shed 2 bases, J shed 8 bases, and the junction held 4 bases outside the gene matches. The CDR3 has 15 amino acids. Germline CDR1 reads ENHRY; CDR2 reads SYGVKD.

This sequence joins TRBV5-6 and TRBJ1-3; 8 positions agree with TRBD1. V shed 5 bases, J shed 1 base, and the junction held 2 bases outside the gene matches. Germline assignment: CDR1 SGHDT and CDR2 YYEEEE. The CDR3 has 14 amino acids. The chain's CDR3 is CASRTGGSGNTIYF. The CDR3 bases are TGTGCCAGCAGAACAGGGGGATCTGGAAACACCATATATTTT.

In its sample, this clone was seen a few times. J is TRBJ1-1 and V is TRBV4-1, with D unclear. The germline CDR1 and CDR2 sequences are MGHRA and YSYEKL. This CDR3 is 15 amino acids long. Trimming took 0 bases from V and 3 from J, leaving 11 bases between them. The CDR3 DNA reads as TGCGCCAGCAGCCAAGAACCCCGGGAGGACACTGAAGCTTTCTTT. Amino acid sequence: CASSQEPREDTEAFF.

This clone was seen only a few times. The V gene is TRBV5-8, the J gene TRBJ1-4, with TRBD1 matching over 7 bases. Looked up from germline, CDR1 is SGHTS and CDR2 is YDEGEE. With V trimmed by 2 bases and J by 5 bases, 6 bases remained unmatched. This CDR3 region has 15 residues. The CDR3 coding sequence is TGTGCCAGCAGCTTCGAAGACAGGGAGAATGAAAAACTGTTTTTT. It translates to CASSFEDRENEKLFF.

This clone appeared a few times. This rearrangement joins TRBV4-2 to TRBJ2-5, with TRBD2 matching over 8 bases. The junction had 10 bases not matched to a gene; V was cut back by 3 bases and J by 7 bases. This CDR3 region has 15 residues. From germline, CDR1 is LGHNA and CDR2 YNFKEQ. This CDR3 reads CASSQSSGPTGTQYF. For the CDR3, the DNA is TGTGCCAGCAGCCAGTCTAGCGGGCCAACGGGGACCCAGTACTTC.